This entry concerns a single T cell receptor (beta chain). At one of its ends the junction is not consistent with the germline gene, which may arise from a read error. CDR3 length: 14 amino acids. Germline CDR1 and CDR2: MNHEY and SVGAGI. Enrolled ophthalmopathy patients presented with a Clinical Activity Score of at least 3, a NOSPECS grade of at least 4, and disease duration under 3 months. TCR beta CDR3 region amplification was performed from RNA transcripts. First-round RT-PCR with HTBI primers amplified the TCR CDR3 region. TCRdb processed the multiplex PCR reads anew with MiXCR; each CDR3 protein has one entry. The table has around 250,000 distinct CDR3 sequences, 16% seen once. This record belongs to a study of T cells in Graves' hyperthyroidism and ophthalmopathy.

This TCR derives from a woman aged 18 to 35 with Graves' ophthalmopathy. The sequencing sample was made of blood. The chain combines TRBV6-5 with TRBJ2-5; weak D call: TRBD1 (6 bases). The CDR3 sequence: CASSYSWGQGTQYF. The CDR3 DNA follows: TGTGCCAGCAGTTACTCGTGGGGGCAAGGGACCCAGTACTTC.